Described below is a single T cell receptor (beta chain) sequence and its context. The identical CDR3 is also encoded by other nucleotide sequences in the sample. Germline values: CDR1 SGDLS, CDR2 YYNGEE. This CDR3 spans 14 amino acids. Trimming left V 2 bases short and J 2 bases short, with 9 bases between. The healthy adult donors were HIV-negative and reported no recent acute infections or vaccinations. In the CD4+ fraction, cells were divided into CD45RA+ naive and CD45RA-negative memory subsets. The sample comes from a study of shared clonotypes between healthy human individuals. The repertoire was sequenced with immunoSEQ multiplex PCR; TCRdb's copy has only in-frame clones and lacks some. The sample has approximately 2.5 million clones; 80% to 95% are singletons.

Input material: naive CD4+ T cells from PBMCs. The sample's subset: CD45RA+ positively selected. This sequence was found in a man aged 18 to 30 in good health. Some clones in this sample may be carry-over from other donors' samples. J is TRBJ2-3 and V is TRBV9; D tentatively fits TRBD1 or TRBD2 (5 bases each). Here the CDR3 reads CASSVGELTDTQYF. For the CDR3, the DNA is TGTGCCAGCAGCGTGGGGGAGCTCACAGATACGCAGTATTTT.